These 12 T cell receptor beta chains came from one sample sequenced in a study of T cell clonality in common variable immunodeficiency (dated by TCRdb to 2015 to 2017). Library preparation used the immunoSEQ multiplex PCR assay. TCRdb re-hosts the immuneACCESS table, in-frame sequences only. Its copies lack some clones; in the studies checked, an unresolved V gene accounts for under half of them, and the cause for the rest is not known. The data for this sample show approximately 34,000 clones, each detected more than once. The ten largest clones capture less than 4.5% of the sample. Sequencing was performed on peripheral blood mononuclear cells. The origin of the receptors is a person aged 18 to 75 in good health.

This clone was observed at least ten times. The CDR3 end lies 3 residues beyond the end of the read and is filled in from the germline J gene. V usage is TRBV18 and J usage is TRBJ1-1, with 10 nucleotides matching TRBD1. Germline lookup yields CDR1 KGHSH and CDR2 LQKENI. This CDR3 is built from 17 residues. The ends lost 6 bases at V and 1 base at J; junction bases unmatched: 11. The CDR3: CASSSGQGSPQNTEAFF. The sequenced CDR3 bases are TGTGCCAGCTCCTCGGGACAGGGGTCGCCCCAGAACACTGAA.

This clone was recorded a few times. The CDR3 extends 3 residues past the end of the read, so its final part is completed from the germline J gene. This sequence joins TRBV19 and TRBJ1-1; TRBD1 matches at 7 bases. The CDR3 is 13 amino acids. Per the germline V gene, CDR1 is LNHDA and CDR2 is SQIVND (reference sequence). The part of the CDR3 DNA that was read is TGTGCCAGTAGTATTATGACAGGGAAGATG. Translation gives CASSIMTGKM. The whole CDR3 reads CASSIMTGKMAFF.

In its sample, this clone was seen many times. CDR3 loop: CASSAWIRTGDSQETQYF. The sequenced CDR3 bases are TGTGCCAGTAGTGCGTGGATAAGGACAGGGGATTCCCAAGAGACC. This chain connects TRBV19 to TRBJ2-5, with 9 bases lining up with TRBD1. The read stops 3 residues short of the end of the CDR3; the missing end is completed from the germline J gene. Germline loops: CDR1 LNHDA, CDR2 SQIVND (reference sequence). The CDR3 consists of 18 residues. Losses at the gene ends were 5 bases for V and 1 base for J; bases not matched to a gene: 14. Full variable domain (outside the CDR3, taken from reference TRBV19 and TRBJ2-5): DGGITQSPKYLFRKEGQNVTLSCEQNLNHDAMYWYRQDPGQGLRLIYYSQIVNDFQKGDIAEGYSVSREKKESFPLTVTSAQKNPTAFYLCASSAWIRTGDSQETQYFGPGTRLLVL.

The table lists this clone with many counts. Read coverage stops 3 residues before the CDR3 terminus; the germline J gene supplies the remainder. Other DNA sequences within the sample encode an identical CDR3. This chain uses TRBV30 with TRBJ1-3; TRBD1 might be the D (6 bases). CDR3 size: 12 residues. V gave up 3 bases and J gave up 6 bases, with 9 bases separating them. Germline CDR1 is GTSNPN and CDR2 is SVGIG (reference sequence). The CDR3 DNA, read in part, is TGTGCCTGGAGGGACAGATCAAACACC. Protein: CAWRDRSNT. The whole CDR3 protein reads CAWRDRSNTIYF.

Ten or more counts support this clone. The CDR3 end falls 3 residues outside the read, so it is completed with the germline J gene. This chain connects TRBV10-3 to TRBJ2-7, with 7 positions matching TRBD2. Germline lookup yields CDR1 ENHRY and CDR2 SYGVKD. This CDR3 region has 14 residues. V shed 4 bases, J shed 4 bases, and the junction held 7 bases outside the gene matches. The CDR3 bases that were read are TGTGCCATCAGTGTGGGCCCCGGGGGGTACGAG. It yields the protein CAISVGPGGYE. Given in full, the CDR3 is CAISVGPGGYEQYF.

With regard to this clone: The CDR3 end is not reached by the read, which stops 3 residues before it; the germline J gene fills it in. The rearrangement joins TRBV7-8 to TRBJ2-1, with 10 bases identical to TRBD2. The CDR3 sequence is 16 residues long. Trimming removed 5 bases from V and 0 bases from J; junction bases left unmatched: 4. Germline V lookup: CDR1 SGHVS, CDR2 FQNEAQ. The sequenced part of the CDR3 DNA is TGTGCCAGCAGCCGCTCTAGCGGGAGCTCCTACAATGAG. Translation: CASSRSSGSSYNE. The complete CDR3 reads CASSRSSGSSYNEQFF.

This clone has ten or more counts. From the germline J gene comes the end of the CDR3, since the read stops 3 residues before it. The V gene is TRBV20-1, the J gene TRBJ2-3; D gene ambiguous. CDR1 is DFQATT and CDR2 is SNEGSKA in the germline V gene (reference sequence). V was shortened by 6 bases and J by 1 base, with 14 bases between the two germline ends. The CDR3 has 14 residues. The CDR3 DNA, read in part, is TGCAGTGCAAGCCGCGCGGCACGCACAGATACG. Amino acid sequence: CSASRAARTDT. Given in full, the CDR3 is CSASRAARTDTQYF.

At least ten counts were recorded for this clone. The CDR3 extends 3 residues past the end of the read, so its final part is completed from the germline J gene. The chain uses TRBV19 and TRBJ1-6, with a tentative D call TRBD1 (5 bases). Germline V gene sequence: CDR1 LNHDA, CDR2 SQIVND (reference sequence). The CDR3 runs to 14 residues. Between the trimmed V and J ends, which lost 7 bases and 8 bases, there was a span of 15 bases. The CDR3 protein is CASNLMQGDSPLHF. The CDR3 DNA, read in part, is TGTGCCAGTAACCTGATGCAGGGAGATTCACCC.

In its sample, this clone was seen a few times. CDR3 amino acids: CASSPQVPSYNEQFF. Incomplete CDR3 DNA: TGTGCCAGCAGCCCCCAGGTACCCTCCTACAATGAG. The chain uses TRBV7-9 and TRBJ2-1; D is uncertain. The sequence runs out 3 residues before the end of the CDR3; the remainder is reconstructed from the germline J gene. Germline V gives CDR1 SEHNR, CDR2 FQNEAQ (reference sequence). CDR3 length equals 15 residues. V was pared by 5 bases and J by 0 bases, with 11 bases between.

About this clone itself: The DNA ends 3 residues before the CDR3 does, and the rest of the CDR3 is filled in from the germline J gene. V and J are TRBV5-1 and TRBJ1-1, with a possible D match to TRBD1 (5 bases). The CDR3 runs to 15 residues. Germline CDR1 reads SGHRS; CDR2 reads YFSETQ. CDR3 DNA, as far as it was read: TGCGCCAGCAGCTTAGACAGCCCTCGAGCCTACGAG. This encodes CASSLDSPRAYE. The full CDR3 is CASSLDSPRAYEAFF.

There are many counts of this clone. The CDR3 end falls 3 residues outside the read, so it is completed with the germline J gene. This chain uses TRBV5-1 with TRBJ2-3, with 7 positions matching TRBD2. The CDR3 consists of 15 residues. Looked up from germline, CDR1 is SGHRS and CDR2 is YFSETQ. Trimming removed 2 bases from V and 1 base from J; junction bases left unmatched: 4. This CDR3 reads CASSFGLAGTDTQYF. The covered CDR3 bases are TGCGCCAGCAGCTTCGGGCTAGCGGGCACAGATACG.

This clone was seen repeatedly, ten times or more. The read ends 3 residues shy of where the CDR3 ends; the end is completed using the germline J gene. The genes are TRBV20-1 and TRBJ2-7, with 7 positions matching TRBD1. The germline gives CDR1 DFQATT, CDR2 SNEGSKA (reference sequence). The V segment lost 6 bases and the J segment 3 bases; nucleotides outside the gene matches: 5. The CDR3 consists of 12 residues. The CDR3 DNA, read in part, is TGCAGTGCGGCCGGGACAGACTACGAG. It yields the protein CSAAGTDYE. From start to end, the CDR3 is CSAAGTDYEQYF.